Listed below are T cell receptor beta chains from one sample, sequenced in a study of T cell clones after liver transplantation. Assay: immunoSEQ multiplex PCR; the TCRdb copy retains only in-frame clones and omits some. The sample has some 57,000 clones, roughly three quarters seen once. Source: CD4+ T cells from blood, taken at the 22-month timepoint. The receptor set was obtained from a human patient who received a liver transplant. Some T cells here may be from the graft donor. The CDR3 runs from the conserved cysteine through the conserved F or W. The order of the fields is J gene, V gene, clone size, D gene, CDR3 protein, CDR3 DNA. A D gene is named only where the DNA matches it firmly. Size values are once, few and many counts, or a class for expanded clones, and some rows have none.

J gene: TRBJ2-2
V gene: TRBV2
clone size: .
D gene: .
CDR3 protein: CASKTAVNTGELFF
CDR3 DNA: TGTGCCAGCAAAACGGCGGTGAACACCGGGGAGCTGTTTTTT

J gene: TRBJ1-2
V gene: TRBV9
clone size: .
D gene: .
CDR3 protein: CASSVVSAYGYTF
CDR3 DNA: TGTGCCAGCAGCGTAGTGTCGGCCTATGGCTACACCTTC

J gene: TRBJ2-5
V gene: TRBV5-8
clone size: once
D gene: .
CDR3 protein: CASSLVGEETQYF
CDR3 DNA: TGTGCCAGCAGCTTGGTCGGAGAAGAGACCCAGTACTTC

J gene: TRBJ2-5
V gene: TRBV6-1
clone size: .
D gene: .
CDR3 protein: CASSPSGTGQETQYF
CDR3 DNA: TGTGCCAGCAGTCCAAGCGGGACAGGCCAAGAGACCCAGTACTTC

J gene: TRBJ1-3
V gene: TRBV30
clone size: once
D gene: .
CDR3 protein: CAWTGSGNTIYF
CDR3 DNA: TGTGCCTGGACGGGGTCGGGAAACACCATATATTTT

J gene: TRBJ1-5
V gene: TRBV19
clone size: .
D gene: TRBD1
CDR3 protein: CASRNRGSNQPQHF
CDR3 DNA: TGTGCCAGTAGAAACAGGGGGAGCAATCAGCCCCAGCATTTT

J gene: TRBJ1-2
V gene: TRBV27
clone size: .
D gene: .
CDR3 protein: CASSSMAEGGVGYTF
CDR3 DNA: TGTGCCAGCAGTTCTATGGCCGAGGGAGGGGTGGGCTACACCTTC

J gene: TRBJ1-3
V gene: TRBV13
clone size: .
D gene: .
CDR3 protein: CASSLNGGFSGNTIYF
CDR3 DNA: TGTGCCAGCAGCTTAAATGGTGGATTCTCTGGAAACACCATATATTTT

J gene: TRBJ2-1
V gene: TRBV7-9
clone size: .
D gene: TRBD2
CDR3 protein: CASSSGLAGYNEQFF
CDR3 DNA: TGTGCCAGCAGCTCCGGACTAGCGGGGTACAATGAGCAGTTCTTC

J gene: TRBJ1-4
V gene: TRBV19
clone size: .
D gene: .
CDR3 protein: CASSIDITRRDEKLFF
CDR3 DNA: TGTGCCAGTAGTATAGATATTACGCGAAGGGATGAAAAACTGTTTTTT

J gene: TRBJ1-6
V gene: TRBV6-6
clone size: .
D gene: .
CDR3 protein: CASSVPTGRNSPLHF
CDR3 DNA: TGTGCCAGCAGCGTCCCGACGGGGAGGAATTCACCCCTCCACTTT

J gene: TRBJ1-4
V gene: TRBV5-5
clone size: .
D gene: .
CDR3 protein: CASSLQAPSEKLFF
CDR3 DNA: TGTGCCAGCAGCTTGCAGGCGCCCTCGGAAAAACTGTTTTTT

J gene: TRBJ2-5
V gene: TRBV5-1
clone size: .
D gene: .
CDR3 protein: CASSKDTPHKETQYF
CDR3 DNA: TGCGCCAGCAGCAAGGACACCCCGCACAAAGAGACCCAGTACTTC

J gene: TRBJ2-3
V gene: TRBV19
clone size: .
D gene: TRBD1
CDR3 protein: CASSLETRTGSGDTQYF
CDR3 DNA: TGTGCCAGTAGCCTAGAAACTCGGACAGGGTCGGGGGATACGCAGTATTTT

J gene: TRBJ1-3
V gene: TRBV27
clone size: .
D gene: .
CDR3 protein: CASSLSGYMAGNTIYF
CDR3 DNA: TGTGCCAGCAGTTTGAGCGGGTATATGGCTGGAAACACCATATATTTT

J gene: TRBJ1-2
V gene: TRBV27
clone size: medium-sized
D gene: .
CDR3 protein: CASRRGQDGYGYTF
CDR3 DNA: TGTGCCAGCCGTCGGGGTCAGGATGGGTATGGCTACACCTTC

J gene: TRBJ1-5
V gene: TRBV6-1
clone size: .
D gene: .
CDR3 protein: CATLNRGRDRQPQHF
CDR3 DNA: TGTGCCACCTTAAACAGAGGTAGGGATAGGCAGCCCCAGCATTTT

J gene: TRBJ1-5
V gene: TRBV11-2
clone size: few
D gene: TRBD1
CDR3 protein: CASSEQGAGGNQPQHF
CDR3 DNA: TGTGCCAGCAGCGAACAGGGGGCAGGGGGCAATCAGCCCCAGCATTTT

J gene: TRBJ2-1
V gene: TRBV11-1
clone size: .
D gene: .
CDR3 protein: CASSLGGEDEQFF
CDR3 DNA: TGTGCCAGCAGCTTAGGGGGTGAGGATGAGCAGTTCTTC

J gene: TRBJ2-6
V gene: TRBV10-3
clone size: few
D gene: .
CDR3 protein: CAISESGGRGTNVLTF
CDR3 DNA: TGTGCCATCAGTGAGTCCGGGGGCCGGGGAACCAACGTCCTGACTTTC

J gene: TRBJ2-1
V gene: TRBV11-3
clone size: .
D gene: .
CDR3 protein: CASSSHTNEQFF
CDR3 DNA: TGTGCCAGCAGCTCCCATACTAATGAGCAGTTCTTC

J gene: TRBJ1-2
V gene: TRBV7-2
clone size: .
D gene: .
CDR3 protein: CASTLPGRGESPNYGYTF
CDR3 DNA: TGTGCCAGCACCTTACCGGGTAGAGGGGAGTCACCTAACTATGGCTACACCTTC